Included here is one TCR beta chain sequence, with context. As yet, its antigen is unknown. MiXCR was run by TCRdb on the reads, yielding one entry per CDR3 protein. The sample lists 200,000 to 300,000 distinct CDR3 sequences, 12% to 15% occurring once. This CDR3 comprises 15 residues. The germline V gene has CDR1 DFQATT and CDR2 SNEGSKA (reference sequence). V lost 2 bases, J lost 4 bases, and 8 bases stayed unmatched. This specimen belongs to a study of T cell repertoires in cytomegalovirus infection. Findings of the study overall: Cumulative frequency (of public TCR beta family members) identified carriers of CMV plus the relevant HLA.

V is TRBV20-1 and J is TRBJ1-2, with 9 nucleotides matching TRBD1. Sequences were obtained from PBMCs. The receptor was isolated from a human donor in good health (CMV status not recorded). Some clones in this sample may be carry-over from other donors' samples. DNA of the CDR3: TGCAGTGCTAGACCCCGGGACAGGGCGCTCTATGGCTACACCTTC. Translating it yields CSARPRDRALYGYTF.